The 18 T cell receptor beta chains in this list originate from one sample, sequenced in a study of control samples from healthy donors and cancer patients. The assay was immunoSEQ multiplex PCR, and TCRdb's table has in-frame clones only and misses some. Of about 120,000 clones in the sample, around 90% were seen once. Sample: blood. These receptors came from a man aged 50-60 years in good health.

The chain's CDR3 is CASSASGATYNEQFF. CDR3 in DNA: TGTGCCAGCAGCGCTAGCGGGGCCACCTACAATGAGCAGTTCTTC. The chain recombines TRBV7-2 with TRBJ2-1; 9 nucleotides align to TRBD2. V lost 5 bases to trimming and J lost 2 bases; unmatched junction nucleotides: 4. Germline CDR1 SGHTA, CDR2 FQGNSA. The CDR3 loop spans 15 amino acids.

V usage is TRBV10-3 and J usage is TRBJ2-3, with 8 bases that match TRBD2. The germline V gene has CDR1 ENHRY and CDR2 SYGVKD. The CDR3 runs 14 residues. V shed 9 bases, J shed 5 bases, and the junction held 10 bases outside the gene matches. This chain's CDR3 is CAISAGETGDTQYF. CDR3 nucleotide sequence: TGTGCCATATCAGCGGGGGAGACTGGAGATACGCAGTATTTT.

This chain connects TRBV10-3 to TRBJ2-5, with 9 bases fitting TRBD1. Germline lookup yields CDR1 ENHRY and CDR2 SYGVKD. The length of the CDR3 is 13 residues. Losses at the gene ends were 6 bases for V and 4 bases for J; bases not matched to a gene: 3. CDR3 DNA: TGTGCCATCAGCCCGGACAGGGGAGAGACCCAGTACTTC. Its translation is CAISPDRGETQYF.

The CDR3: CASKGGTVGMNTEAFF. The DNA for the CDR3 is TGCGCCAGCAAAGGGGGGACAGTGGGTATGAACACTGAAGCTTTCTTT. V usage is TRBV4-1 and J usage is TRBJ1-1; 7 bases align to TRBD1. CDR1 is MGHRA, CDR2 YSYEKL, per germline. The CDR3 is 16 residues long. The V gene end was trimmed by 7 bases and the J gene end by 0 bases; junction bases not matched to a gene: 11.

V is TRBV12-3 or TRBV12-4 and J is TRBJ1-2, with D perhaps matching TRBD1 (6 bases). CDR3 length: 12 amino acids. Trimming took 6 bases from V and 7 from J, leaving 12 bases between them. CDR3 loop: CASRNRVGGYTF. CDR3 DNA sequence: TGTGCCAGCAGGAACAGGGTCGGTGGCTACACCTTC.

This rearrangement joins TRBV6-2 or TRBV6-3 to TRBJ2-7; no definite D call. V was clipped by 0 bases and J by 2 bases, with 5 bases between them. Germline CDR1 reads MNHEY; CDR2 reads SVGEGT. The CDR3 runs to 13 residues. This CDR3 is CASSYSDPYEQYF. The CDR3 DNA follows: TGTGCCAGCAGTTACTCTGACCCCTACGAGCAGTACTTC.

The chain couples TRBV6-5 to TRBJ2-3, with D possibly matching TRBD1 (5 bases). Trimming cost V 7 bases and J 0 bases, with 8 bases left between them. Germline CDR1 reads MNHEY; CDR2 reads SVGAGI. CDR3 length: 13 amino acids. The CDR3 protein is CASTPGSTDTQYF. CDR3 DNA sequence: TGTGCCAGCACCCCAGGGAGCACAGATACGCAGTATTTT.

The chain couples TRBV4-3 to TRBJ1-1; 7 nucleotides align to TRBD1. The germline CDR1 and CDR2 sequences are LGHNA and YSLEER. With V trimmed by 0 bases and J by 1 base, 2 bases remained unmatched. The CDR3 runs to 15 residues. Written as DNA, the CDR3 is TGCGCCAGCAGCCAAGATGCAGGGGGGAACACTGAAGCTTTCTTT. Translating gives CASSQDAGGNTEAFF.

The chain joins TRBV3-1 (or the pseudogene TRBV3-2) to TRBJ2-4; maybe TRBD1 (6 bases). The CDR3 runs to 16 residues. V was clipped by 4 bases and J by 2 bases, with 15 bases between them. Germline CDR1 LGHDT, CDR2 YNNKEL (reference sequence). The CDR3 spells CASSLRQAGTKNIQYF. DNA of the CDR3: TGTGCCAGCAGCCTCCGACAGGCAGGGACCAAAAACATTCAGTACTTC.

The rearrangement uses TRBV19 and TRBJ2-3; D is unresolved. V lost 7 bases, J lost 4 bases, and 12 bases lay in between. Germline loops: CDR1 LNHDA, CDR2 SQIVND (reference sequence). This CDR3 has 13 amino acids. CDR3 sequence reads: CASMAWAADTQYF. Here the CDR3 DNA reads TGTGCCAGTATGGCGTGGGCGGCAGATACGCAGTATTTT.

The chain uses TRBV7-9 and TRBJ1-5; D gene ambiguous. With 0 bases removed from V and 5 bases from J, the gap between germline ends came to 5 bases. CDR3 size: 13 residues. The germline CDR1 and CDR2 sequences are SEHNR and FQNEAQ (reference sequence). CDR3 amino acids: CASSLAGDQPQHF. The DNA for the CDR3 is TGTGCCAGCAGCTTAGCTGGGGATCAGCCCCAGCATTTT.

The rearrangement joins TRBV6-5 to TRBJ1-6; 7 positions agree with TRBD1. Germline CDR1 MNHEY, CDR2 SVGAGI. This CDR3 comprises 14 residues. V shed 6 bases and J 13 bases; nucleotides not matched to a gene: 12. In nucleotides, the CDR3 is TGTGCCAGCAGGGATCAGCCCCGGACAGGTCCCCTCCACTTT. Protein sequence: CASRDQPRTGPLHF.

The genes are TRBV5-1 and TRBJ2-7; 7 bases match TRBD1. This CDR3 is built from 15 residues. Germline V gene sequence: CDR1 SGHRS, CDR2 YFSETQ. V shed 0 bases and J 7 bases; nucleotides not matched to a gene: 10. The CDR3 is CASSLVGTESTEQYF. The CDR3 nucleotides read TGCGCCAGCAGCTTGGTTGGGACAGAGTCTACGGAGCAGTACTTC.

The rearrangement joins TRBV29-1 to TRBJ1-2, with 9 bases fitting TRBD1. Trimming removed 7 bases from V and 5 bases from J; junction bases left unmatched: 11. CDR1 is SQVTM, CDR2 ANQGSEA, per germline. The CDR3 has 14 amino acids. This CDR3 reads CSARGQGLGYGYTF. DNA of the CDR3: TGCAGCGCCCGCGGACAGGGGCTTGGTTATGGCTACACCTTC.

This clone was observed a single time. The chain recombines TRBV5-1 with TRBJ2-6; the match to TRBD1 covers 8 bases. The germline V gene has CDR1 SGHRS and CDR2 YFSETQ. The CDR3 covers 17 residues. V shed 0 bases and J 0 bases; nucleotides not matched to a gene: 2. This CDR3 is CASSLVDRASGANVLTF. CDR3 nucleotide sequence: TGCGCCAGCAGCTTGGTGGACAGGGCCTCTGGGGCCAACGTCCTGACTTTC.

The V and J genes are TRBV9 and TRBJ2-7; 7 positions agree with TRBD1. The CDR3 is 14 amino acids. Germline CDR1 is SGDLS and CDR2 is YYNGEE. Losses at the gene ends were 2 bases for V and 0 bases for J; bases not matched to a gene: 2. The CDR3 protein is CASSVGQSSYEQYF. The DNA of the CDR3 is TGTGCCAGCAGCGTGGGACAGAGCTCCTACGAGCAGTACTTC.

The V call is TRBV5-4, the J call TRBJ1-1; no firm D call. The germline V and J ends were trimmed by 4 bases and 1 base, with 8 bases remaining between them. Germline CDR1 reads SGHNT; CDR2 reads YYREEE (reference sequence). The length of the CDR3 is 13 residues. Written as DNA, the CDR3 is TGTGCCAGCAGCCAAGACCCGAACACTGAAGCTTTCTTT. Translation: CASSQDPNTEAFF. Combining the CDR3 with reference TRBV5-4 and TRBJ1-1 gives the whole variable domain ETGVTQSPTHLIKTRGQQVTLRCSSQSGHNTVSWYQQALGQGPQFIFQYYREEENGRGNFPPRFSGLQFPNYSSELNVNALELDDSALYLCASSQDPNTEAFFGQGTRLTVV.

Comment on this clone: In the same sample, other DNA sequences code for this CDR3. This sequence joins TRBV5-1 and TRBJ1-2; D is unclear. V shed 0 bases and J shed 0 bases, with 3 bases lying between them. CDR1 and CDR2 from the germline V gene are SGHRS and YFSETQ. The CDR3 runs 13 residues. CDR3 in DNA: TGCGCCAGCAGCTTGGGAGCTAACTATGGCTACACCTTC. It is translated as CASSLGANYGYTF.